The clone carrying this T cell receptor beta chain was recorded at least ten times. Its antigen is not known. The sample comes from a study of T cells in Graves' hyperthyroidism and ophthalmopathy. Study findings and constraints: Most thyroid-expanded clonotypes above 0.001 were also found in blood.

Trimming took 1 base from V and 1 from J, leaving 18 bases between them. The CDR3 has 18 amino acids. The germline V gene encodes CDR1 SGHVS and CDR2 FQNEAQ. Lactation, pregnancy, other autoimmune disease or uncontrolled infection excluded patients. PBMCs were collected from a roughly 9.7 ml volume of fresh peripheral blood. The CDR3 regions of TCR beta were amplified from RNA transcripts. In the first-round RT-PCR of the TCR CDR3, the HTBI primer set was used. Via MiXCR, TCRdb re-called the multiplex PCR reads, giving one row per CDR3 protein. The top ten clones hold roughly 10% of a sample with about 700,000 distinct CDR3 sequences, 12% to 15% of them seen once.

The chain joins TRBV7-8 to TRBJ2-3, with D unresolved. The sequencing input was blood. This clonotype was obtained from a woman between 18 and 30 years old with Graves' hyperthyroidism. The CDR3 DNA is TGTGCCAGCAGCTTAGGAAGGAGTCGGAAGAGAGGCACAGATACGCAGTATTTT. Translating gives CASSLGRSRKRGTDTQYF.